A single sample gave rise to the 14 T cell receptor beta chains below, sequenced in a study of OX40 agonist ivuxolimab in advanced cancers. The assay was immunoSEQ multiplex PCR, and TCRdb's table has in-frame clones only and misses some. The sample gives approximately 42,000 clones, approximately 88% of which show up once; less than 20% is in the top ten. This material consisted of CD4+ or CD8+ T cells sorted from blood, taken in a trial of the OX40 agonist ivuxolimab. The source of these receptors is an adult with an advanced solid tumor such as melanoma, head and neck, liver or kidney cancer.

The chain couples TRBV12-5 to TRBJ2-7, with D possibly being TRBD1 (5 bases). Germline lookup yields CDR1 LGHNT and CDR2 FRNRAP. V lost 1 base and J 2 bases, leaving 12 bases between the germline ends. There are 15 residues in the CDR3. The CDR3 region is CASGLATTEPYEQYF. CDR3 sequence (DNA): TGTGCTAGTGGTTTGGCGACGACAGAGCCCTACGAGCAGTACTTC.

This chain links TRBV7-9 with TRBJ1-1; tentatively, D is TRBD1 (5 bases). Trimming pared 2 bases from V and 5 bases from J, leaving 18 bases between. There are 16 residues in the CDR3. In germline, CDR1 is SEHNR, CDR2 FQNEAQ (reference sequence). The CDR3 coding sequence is TGTGCCAGCAGCTTACCTTCTGGAGGGGAGGTTACTGAAGCTTTCTTT. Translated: CASSLPSGGEVTEAFF.

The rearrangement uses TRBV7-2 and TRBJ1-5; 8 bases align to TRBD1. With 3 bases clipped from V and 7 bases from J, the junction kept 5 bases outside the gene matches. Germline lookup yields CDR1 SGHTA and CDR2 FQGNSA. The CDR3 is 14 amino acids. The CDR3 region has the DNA TGTGCCAGCAGCTTTGACAGGGGTGGCCAGCCCCAGCATTTT. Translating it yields CASSFDRGGQPQHF.

For the CDR3, the DNA is TGCGCCAGCAGCCAAGACGGGGGCGCTCACAATGAGCAGTTCTTC. Translated: CASSQDGGAHNEQFF. V is TRBV4-3 and J is TRBJ2-1; perhaps D is TRBD1 or TRBD2 (6 bases each). Germline V gene data show CDR1 as LGHNA and CDR2 as YSLEER. The CDR3 has 15 amino acids. Trimming stripped 0 bases from V and 5 bases from J, with 11 bases between.

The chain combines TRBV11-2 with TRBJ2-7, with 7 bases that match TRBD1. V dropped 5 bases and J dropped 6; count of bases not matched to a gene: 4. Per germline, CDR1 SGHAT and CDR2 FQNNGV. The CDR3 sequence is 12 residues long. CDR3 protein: CASSETGVEQYV. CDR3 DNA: TGTGCCAGCAGCGAAACAGGGGTCGAGCAGTACGTC.

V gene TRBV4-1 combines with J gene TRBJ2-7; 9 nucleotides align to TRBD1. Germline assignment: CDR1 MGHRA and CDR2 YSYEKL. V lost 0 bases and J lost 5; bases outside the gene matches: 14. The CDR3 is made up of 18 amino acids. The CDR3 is CASSQEFITGQGYNEQYV. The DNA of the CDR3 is TGCGCCAGCAGCCAAGAATTTATCACAGGACAGGGGTACAACGAGCAGTACGTC.

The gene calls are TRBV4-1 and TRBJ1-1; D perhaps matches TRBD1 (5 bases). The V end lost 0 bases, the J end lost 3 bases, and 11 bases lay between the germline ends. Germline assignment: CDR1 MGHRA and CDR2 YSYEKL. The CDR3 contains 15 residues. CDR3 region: CASSQDFGGDTEAFF. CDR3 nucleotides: TGCGCCAGCAGCCAAGATTTCGGGGGGGACACTGAAGCTTTCTTT.

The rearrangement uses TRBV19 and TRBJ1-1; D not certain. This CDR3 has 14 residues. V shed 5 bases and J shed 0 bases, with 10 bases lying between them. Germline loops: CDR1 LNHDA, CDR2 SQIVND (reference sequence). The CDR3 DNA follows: TGTGCCAGTAGTCCGGGATCCATGAACACTGAAGCTTTCTTT. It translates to CASSPGSMNTEAFF.

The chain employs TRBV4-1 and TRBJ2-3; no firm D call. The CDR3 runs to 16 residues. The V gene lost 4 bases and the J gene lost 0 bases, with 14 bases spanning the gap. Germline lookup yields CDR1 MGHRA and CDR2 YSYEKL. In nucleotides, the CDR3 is TGCGCCAGCAGCCCAGAGAAGGCATCTAGCACAGATACGCAGTATTTT. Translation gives CASSPEKASSTDTQYF.

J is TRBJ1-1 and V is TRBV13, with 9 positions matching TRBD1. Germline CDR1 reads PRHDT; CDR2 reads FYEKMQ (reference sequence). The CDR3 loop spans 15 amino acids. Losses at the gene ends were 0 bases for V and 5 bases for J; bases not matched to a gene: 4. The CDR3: CASSLGGQGETEAFF. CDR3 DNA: TGTGCCAGCAGCTTAGGGGGACAGGGAGAAACTGAAGCTTTCTTT.

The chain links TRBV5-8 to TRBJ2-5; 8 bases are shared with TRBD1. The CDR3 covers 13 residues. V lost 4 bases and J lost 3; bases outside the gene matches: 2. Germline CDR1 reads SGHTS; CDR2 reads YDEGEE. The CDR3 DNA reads TGTGCCAGCAGCAAGACAGGGGAAGAGACCCAGTACTTC. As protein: CASSKTGEETQYF.

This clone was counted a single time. The CDR3 region has the DNA TGCGCCAGCAGTGAGTCCGGACAGGGGGCAGATGAGCAGTTCTTC. Protein: CASSESGQGADEQFF. The chain uses TRBV10-1 and TRBJ2-1, with 11 positions matching TRBD1. The junction had 3 bases not matched to a gene; V was cut back by 0 bases and J by 8 bases. The CDR3 sequence is 15 residues long. The germline V gene has CDR1 WNHNN and CDR2 SYGVQD (reference sequence).

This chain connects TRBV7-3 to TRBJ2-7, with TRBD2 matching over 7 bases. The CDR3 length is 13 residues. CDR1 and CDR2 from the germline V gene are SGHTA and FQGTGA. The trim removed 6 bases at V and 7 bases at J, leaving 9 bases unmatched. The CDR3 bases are TGTGCCAGCAGTCGAGCGGGGACGGGAGAGCAGTACTTC. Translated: CASSRAGTGEQYF.

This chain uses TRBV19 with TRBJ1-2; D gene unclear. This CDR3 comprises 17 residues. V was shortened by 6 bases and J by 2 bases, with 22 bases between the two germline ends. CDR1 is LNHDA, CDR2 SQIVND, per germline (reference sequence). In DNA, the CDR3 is TGTGCCAGTAGCCAAGAAGCCGATGATTTGCCGAACTATGGCTACACCTTC. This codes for CASSQEADDLPNYGYTF.